This is a list of T cell receptor beta chains from one sample in a study of shared clonotypes between healthy human individuals. This table comes from immunoSEQ multiplex PCR, and its TCRdb copy is limited to in-frame clones, with some not included. The table lists some 2,500,000 clones, less than 95% of them singletons. The sequencing input was naive CD4+ T cells from PBMCs. The receptors were sampled from a man in his late teens or twenties in good health. Some clones in this sample may be carry-over from other donors' samples. CDR3s include the opening cysteine and the closing phenylalanine or tryptophan. Each record gives: V gene, J gene, CDR3 protein.

TRBV30	TRBJ2-2	CAWSVQTRTPGGTGELFF
TRBV5-1	TRBJ1-1	CASSYFDRRQNTEAFF
TRBV7-2	TRBJ2-1	CASSLADWGYNEQFF
TRBV7-9	TRBJ2-5	CASSPGTSGRADVETQYF
TRBV7-2	TRBJ2-3	CASSSEGMTGGGGTQYF
TRBV5-1	TRBJ2-7	CASSLHRLEEGVSSYEQYF
TRBV30	TRBJ2-1	CAWSVRTSGGGYNEQFF
TRBV18	TRBJ2-7	CASSPGTGANEQYF
TRBV28	TRBJ1-5	CASSLLERGGNQPQHF
TRBV4-3	TRBJ2-3	CASSQARGTSASRDTQYF
TRBV9	TRBJ2-1	CASSALAGVYNEQFF
TRBV5-1	TRBJ2-1	CASSLGYRGQYNEQFF
TRBV29-1	TRBJ2-7	CSVVLGPQSYEQYF
TRBV6-5	TRBJ2-7	CASRTVWGSSYEQYF
TRBV6-5	TRBJ2-7	CASSYSLAGAYEQYF
TRBV4-1	TRBJ2-7	CASSQEKLAMYEQYF
TRBV30	TRBJ2-2	CAFKLAGELFF
TRBV19	TRBJ1-5	CASSQGAQSQPQHF
TRBV11-2	TRBJ1-1	CASSFQISVNTEAFF
TRBV2	TRBJ2-7	CASRADGLYEQYF
TRBV18	TRBJ1-1	CASSPRRTEAFF
TRBV28	TRBJ1-4	CASSKWVATNEKLFF
TRBV2	TRBJ1-2	CASSEEGAYGYTF
TRBV6-1	TRBJ1-5	CASSEGRRTGLLYSNQPQHF
TRBV5-1	TRBJ2-3	CASSLRPGPSSALSPSTDTQYF
TRBV4-3	TRBJ2-7	CASSPGGGAGFYEQYF
TRBV7-9	TRBJ2-7	CASMRTPFQEQYF
TRBV11-3	TRBJ2-1	CASSPGGLAFYNEQFF
TRBV5-1	TRBJ1-1	CASSLMGQLNTEAFF
TRBV2	TRBJ2-7	CASNAPGGEQYF
TRBV18	TRBJ2-5	CASSLLQERQETQYF
TRBV14	TRBJ1-1	CASSYRMNTEAFF
TRBV7-2	TRBJ1-1	CASRVGPAQTEAFF
TRBV11-2	TRBJ1-5	CASSLSPASNQPQHF
TRBV25-1	TRBJ1-2	CASSVPGQPNYGYTF
TRBV25-1	TRBJ1-2	CASSELRPQGPYGYTF
TRBV28	TRBJ2-3	CASSSSRTSTDTQYF
TRBV7-9	TRBJ1-1	CASSLETFTEAFF
TRBV5-1	TRBJ2-7	CASSARWGGSVYEQYF
TRBV28	TRBJ2-7	CASSFRDIGMVYEQYF
TRBV30	TRBJ1-2	CAWSPQGGGYTF
TRBV5-4	TRBJ2-7	CASSSPGTSAYEQYF
TRBV10-3	TRBJ2-2	CAISESMAGELFF
TRBV6-1	TRBJ1-2	CASSEGQGSFSYGYTF
TRBV27	TRBJ2-7	CASGRGLYEQYF
TRBV28	TRBJ2-7	CASSLLAGGVYEQYF
TRBV5-1	TRBJ2-7	CASSSGLARFYEQYF
TRBV5-1	TRBJ2-7	CASSPRASGGSYEQYF
TRBV19	TRBJ1-5	CASSVGGGNNQPQHF
TRBV18	TRBJ2-5	CASSTDRGETQYF
TRBV4-2	TRBJ2-7	CASSQAPAGGPYEQYF